This T cell receptor beta chain is from a study of blood T cell repertoires in COVID-19. Study information: COVID-19 samples, acute and convalescent, were from the United States, Italy and Spain. PBMCs, B-cell-depleted T cells, or T cells provided the cDNA or gDNA that made up the material.

Per the original data handling: Estimation of nucleated cell counts was performed using reference gene primer amplification. Assay used: immunoSEQ multiplex PCR; TCRdb lists only in-frame clones, some missing. The D gene and trimming were derived from the DNA, and the V and J assignments and clone size from that table. The sample carries approximately 200,000 clones, roughly 84% recorded once. This CDR3 region has 16 residues. Germline V gene data show CDR1 as SEHNR and CDR2 as FQNEAQ (reference sequence). The ends lost 5 bases at V and 0 bases at J; junction bases unmatched: 6. The chain combines TRBV7-9 with TRBJ1-5; TRBD1 agrees at 8 bases. This receptor was obtained from a woman in her forties or fifties with acute or convalescent COVID-19. Material for sequencing was peripheral blood. The CDR3 loop is CASSLRTGNSNQPQHF. In DNA, the CDR3 is TGTGCCAGCAGCCTCCGGACAGGGAATAGCAATCAGCCCCAGCATTTT.